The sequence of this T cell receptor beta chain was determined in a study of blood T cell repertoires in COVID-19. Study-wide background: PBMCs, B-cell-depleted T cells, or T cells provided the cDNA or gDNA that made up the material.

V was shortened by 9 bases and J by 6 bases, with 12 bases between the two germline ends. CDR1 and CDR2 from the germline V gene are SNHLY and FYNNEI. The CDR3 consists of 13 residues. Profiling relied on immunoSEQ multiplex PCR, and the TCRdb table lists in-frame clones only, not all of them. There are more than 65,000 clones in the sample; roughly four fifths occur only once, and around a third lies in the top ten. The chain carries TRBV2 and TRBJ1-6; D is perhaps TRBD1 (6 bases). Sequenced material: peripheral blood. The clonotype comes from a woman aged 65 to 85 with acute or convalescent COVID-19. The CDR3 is CASDQGRNSPLHF. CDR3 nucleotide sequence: TGTGCCAGTGATCAGGGGCGTAATTCACCCCTCCACTTT.